The clone carrying this TCR beta chain was recorded a few times. Its antigen is currently unknown. The CDR3 loop spans 18 amino acids. V shed 5 bases and J 0 bases; nucleotides not matched to a gene: 10. The data are from a study of T-cell memory formation after mild COVID-19. Findings and caveats of the study: Mainly CM and EM harbored the contracting CD4+ clones; mainly EMRA harbored the CD8+ ones.

Constant-segment primers served in 5'RACE that generated TCR alpha and TCR beta cDNA libraries bearing sample barcodes and UMIs. TCRdb re-called the 5' RACE reads through MiXCR, storing one row per CDR3 protein. There are approximately 300,000 distinct CDR3 sequences in the sample; approximately 15% occur only once, and 20% to 25% lies in the top ten. This clonotype originated in a young man who had mild COVID-19 (a few samples of this study predate the infection). Cell type and time point are not known. Sequenced material: PBMCs or a T cell subset sorted from them (not recorded which). The J gene is TRBJ2-1, the V gene TRBV12-3 or TRBV12-4, with TRBD2 identical over 10 bases. The CDR3 region is CASSGVSGGLSSYNEQFF. The CDR3 coding sequence is TGTGCCAGCAGTGGGGTTAGCGGGGGGCTCAGCTCCTACAATGAGCAGTTCTTC.